This is a list of T cell receptor beta chains from one sample in a study of blood T cell repertoires in COVID-19. Measured with immunoSEQ multiplex PCR; TCRdb has only the in-frame clones, and not every one. Of about 210,000 clones listed, 80% to 90% are singletons. Input material: PBMCs or T cells enriched from blood (not recorded which). The receptors originated from a woman between 35 and 50 years old with acute COVID-19. The CDR3 runs from the conserved cysteine through the conserved F or W. A D gene is named only where the DNA matches it firmly. Some rows have no size entry. The others give once, few or many, or a class for an expanded clone.

clone_size	cdr3_length	v_call	j_call	d_call	cdr3_nt	cdr3_aa
few	15	TRBV6-5	TRBJ2-2	TRBD1	TGTGCCAGCAACCCAAAACAGGGGGGTCCCGGGGAGCTGTTTTTT	CASNPKQGGPGELFF
-	15	TRBV19	TRBJ2-1	TRBD2	TGTGCCAGTAGTCGGACTAGCGGGGACTACAATGAGCAGTTCTTC	CASSRTSGDYNEQFF
-	16	TRBV9	TRBJ1-1	-	TGTGCCAGCAGCTCAAGAGGACAGTCGAAGGTCACTGAAGCTTTCTTT	CASSSRGQSKVTEAFF
-	15	TRBV11-3	TRBJ1-6	TRBD1	TGTGCCAGCAGCTCCGGAGGGACAGGAGATTCACCCCTCCACTTT	CASSSGGTGDSPLHF
-	18	TRBV7-9	TRBJ2-7	-	TGTGCCAGCAGCTCAACGGGGGGCGGGCCCTCTACCTCCTACGAGCAGTACTTC	CASSSTGGGPSTSYEQYF
-	16	TRBV12-2	TRBJ1-5	-	TGTGCAAGTCGCTTAGCGCGCAGGGGGCCCAATCAGCCCCAGCATTTT	CASRLARRGPNQPQHF
-	11	TRBV10-1	TRBJ1-2	TRBD1	TGCGCCAGCCCAGGACAGGATGGCTACACCTTC	CASPGQDGYTF
-	11	TRBV12-3/TRBV12-4	TRBJ2-7	-	TGTGCCAGCAGGCGTCTTGGCGAGCAGTACTTC	CASRRLGEQYF
once	15	TRBV19	TRBJ2-5	TRBD2	TGTGCCAGCGGACGACTGGCGGGAGGGAAAGAGACCCAGTACTTC	CASGRLAGGKETQYF
once	13	TRBV27	TRBJ2-1	-	TGTGCCAGCAAAAGGGTTGGGGGCGATGAGCAGTTCTTC	CASKRVGGDEQFF
-	13	TRBV30	TRBJ1-1	-	TGTGCCTGGAGACAGAACCAACGGACTGAAGCTTTCTTT	CAWRQNQRTEAFF
-	15	TRBV14	TRBJ1-1	TRBD1	TGTGCCAGCAGCCAACTTACAGGGGTGAACACTGAAGCTTTCTTT	CASSQLTGVNTEAFF
once	13	TRBV19	TRBJ2-1	TRBD2	TGTGCCAGTAGTATGGGGACTAGCGGGAGCCCGTTCTTC	CASSMGTSGSPFF